This TCR beta chain emerged from a study of blood T cell repertoires in COVID-19. About the research overall: The study drew acute and convalescent COVID-19 samples from the United States, Italy and Spain. In each case, the material was cDNA or gDNA derived from T cells, B-cell-depleted T cells, or PBMCs.

In the original workflow: How many nucleated cells were present was estimated from reference gene primer amplification. The method was immunoSEQ multiplex PCR; TCRdb's version includes in-frame clones alone and lacks a portion of them. That table supplies the V and J calls and clone size; D and trimming were determined from the DNA. The table has about 23,000 clones, 80% to 90% seen once. This clonotype originated in a woman of 80 years or more with acute or convalescent COVID-19. Source material: peripheral blood.

The CDR3 DNA is TGTGCCAGCAGGCCGGACGGGGGAGGTTATGGCTACACCTTC. As protein: CASRPDGGGYGYTF. The rearrangement uses TRBV6-5 and TRBJ1-2; weak D call: TRBD1 (5 bases). This CDR3 is built from 14 residues. Germline V gene lookup returns CDR1 MNHEY and CDR2 SVGAGI. The V end was cut by 6 bases, the J end by 5 bases, with 16 bases between.